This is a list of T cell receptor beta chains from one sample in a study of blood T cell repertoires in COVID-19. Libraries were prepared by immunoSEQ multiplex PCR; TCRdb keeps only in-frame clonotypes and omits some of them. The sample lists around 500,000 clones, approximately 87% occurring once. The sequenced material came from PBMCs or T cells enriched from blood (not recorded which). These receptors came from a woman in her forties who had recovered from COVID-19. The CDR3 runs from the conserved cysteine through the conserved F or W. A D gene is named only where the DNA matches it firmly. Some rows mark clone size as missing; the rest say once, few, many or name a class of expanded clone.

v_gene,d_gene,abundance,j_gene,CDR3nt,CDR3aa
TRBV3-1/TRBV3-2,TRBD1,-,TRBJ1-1,TGTGCCAGCAGCCAGGGGACAGGGGGCCTCACTGAAGCTTTCTTT,CASSQGTGGLTEAFF
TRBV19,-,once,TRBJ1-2,TGTGCCAGTAGTATAGTGGACGGAGCATTTCGGGGCTATGGCTACACCTTC,CASSIVDGAFRGYGYTF
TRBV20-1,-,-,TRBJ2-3,TGCAGTGCTAGTACTAGGACAGATACGCAGTATTTT,CSASTRTDTQYF
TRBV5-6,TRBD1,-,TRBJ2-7,TGTGCCAGCAGCCGCCAGGGGGCCTACGAGCAGTACTTC,CASSRQGAYEQYF
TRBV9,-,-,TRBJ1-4,TGTGCCAGCAGCCGGGGGGAGGAAACCCCTAATGAAAAACTGTTTTTT,CASSRGEETPNEKLFF
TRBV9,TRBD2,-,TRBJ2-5,TGTGCCAGCAGCGGCAATATGTGGCGGGAGACGCGAGAGACCCAGTACTTC,CASSGNMWRETRETQYF
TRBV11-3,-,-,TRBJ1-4,TGTGCCAGCAGCGGCAACAGCGAAAAACTGTTTTTT,CASSGNSEKLFF
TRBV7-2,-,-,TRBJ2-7,TGTGCCAGCAGCTTGGTCGTTCAGGGGCCCTACGAGCAGTACTTC,CASSLVVQGPYEQYF
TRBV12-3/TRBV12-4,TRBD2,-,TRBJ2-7,TGTGCCAGCAGTTCGGGAGGCTACGAGCAGTACTTC,CASSSGGYEQYF
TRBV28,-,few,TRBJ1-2,TGTGCCAGCAGTTTCGGGGCAGGGACTTATGGCTACACCTTC,CASSFGAGTYGYTF
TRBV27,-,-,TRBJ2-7,TGTGCCAGCAGCCCCCAGGGGGGACCCCCCTACGAGCAGTACTTC,CASSPQGGPPYEQYF
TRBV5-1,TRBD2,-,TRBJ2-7,TGCGCCAGCAGCTTTAGTAGCGGGAGGACCGAGCAGTACTTC,CASSFSSGRTEQYF
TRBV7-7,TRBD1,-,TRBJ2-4,TGTGCTAGCAACGAGGGGGCGGGTTTGGACGTACTAGGCAAAAACATTCAGTACTTC,CASNEGAGLDVLGKNIQYF
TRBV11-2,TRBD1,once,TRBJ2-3,TGTGCCAGCATAGACAGGGGGGTAGGAGATACGCAGTATTTT,CASIDRGVGDTQYF
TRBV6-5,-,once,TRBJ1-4,TGTGCCAGCAGTTCCAGGGTCTCTAATGAAAAACTGTTTTTT,CASSSRVSNEKLFF
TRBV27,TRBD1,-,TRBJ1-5,TGTGCCAGCAGTTTATCTGGCAGGGGGGACTATCAGCCCCAGCATTTT,CASSLSGRGDYQPQHF
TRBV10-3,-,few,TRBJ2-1,TGTGCCATCGGCCCACACAATGAGCAGTTCTTC,CAIGPHNEQFF
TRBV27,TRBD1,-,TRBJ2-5,TGTGCCAGCAGTGAGGGACAGGGGGTAAAAGAGACCCAGTACTTC,CASSEGQGVKETQYF
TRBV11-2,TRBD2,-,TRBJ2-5,TGTGCCAGCAGCCCAACTAGCGGAGAGGAGACCCAGTACTTC,CASSPTSGEETQYF
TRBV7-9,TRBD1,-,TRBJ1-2,TGTGCCAGCAGCCAAGGACAGGGGGGAGCTGGCTACACCTTC,CASSQGQGGAGYTF
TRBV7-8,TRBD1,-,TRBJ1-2,TGTGCCAGCAGCTACGGACAGGGAGAATATGGCTACACCTTC,CASSYGQGEYGYTF
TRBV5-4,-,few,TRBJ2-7,TGTGCCAGCAGCTTGACAGGGACCGACGAGCAGTACTTC,CASSLTGTDEQYF
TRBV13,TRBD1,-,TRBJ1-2,TGTGCCAGCAGCTATACAGGGGGCGAGGGCTACACCTTC,CASSYTGGEGYTF
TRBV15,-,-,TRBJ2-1,TGTGCCACCAGCAGCTTACTGACTAGTAGTGGATTGGGTGAGCAGTTCTTC,CATSSLLTSSGLGEQFF
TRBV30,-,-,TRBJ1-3,TGTGCCTGGAGTTCATTTGGGGCAGGTTACTCTGGAAACACCATATATTTT,CAWSSFGAGYSGNTIYF
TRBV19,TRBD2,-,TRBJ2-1,TGTGCCACTTGGGGGGCGGGAGGCCCCCTAAACAATGAGCAGTTCTTC,CATWGAGGPLNNEQFF
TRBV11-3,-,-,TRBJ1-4,TGTGCCAGCAGCTTAGGGGGGCAAGACAGACTAAATGAAAAACTGTTTTTT,CASSLGGQDRLNEKLFF
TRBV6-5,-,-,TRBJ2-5,TGTGCCAGCAGCGGACAGCCCCAAGAGACCCAGTACTTC,CASSGQPQETQYF
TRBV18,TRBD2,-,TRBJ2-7,TGTGCCAGCTCACCACCGGAGGCTAGCGGAACCAGCTCCTACGAGCAGTACTTC,CASSPPEASGTSSYEQYF
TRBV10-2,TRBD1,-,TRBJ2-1,TGCGCCAGCAGTTACCCGGGACAGATCTCCTACAATGAGCAGTTCTTC,CASSYPGQISYNEQFF
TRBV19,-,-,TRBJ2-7,TGTGCCAGTAGTACGGCGTCAGGGGCCTACGAGCAGTACTTC,CASSTASGAYEQYF
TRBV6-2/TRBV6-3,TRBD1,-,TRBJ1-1,TGTGCCAGCAGTTACTCTTCAGGGGGCTTCCCTGAAGCTTTCTTT,CASSYSSGGFPEAFF
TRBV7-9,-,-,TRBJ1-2,TGTGCCAGCAGCTTAGAATACAGTCATTACTATGGCTACACCTTC,CASSLEYSHYYGYTF
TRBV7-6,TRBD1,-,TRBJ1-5,TGTGCCAGCAGCACCCGACAGGGGGACGGGTTTCAGCCCCAGCATTTT,CASSTRQGDGFQPQHF
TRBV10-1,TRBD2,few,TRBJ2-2,TGCGCCAGCAGTGAGCGACTAGCGGGAGATAGCGCCGGGGAGCTGTTTTTT,CASSERLAGDSAGELFF
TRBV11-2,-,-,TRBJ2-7,TGTGCCAGCAGCTTAGGACAGCGTGGCGAGCAGTACTTC,CASSLGQRGEQYF
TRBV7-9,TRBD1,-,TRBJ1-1,TGTGCCAGCAGCCTCGGACAGGCTGAAGCTTTCTTT,CASSLGQAEAFF
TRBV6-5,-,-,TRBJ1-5,TGTGCCAGCAGTACTATGGGTCAGCCCCAGCATTTT,CASSTMGQPQHF
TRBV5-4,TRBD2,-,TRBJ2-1,TGTGCCAGCAGCTTGGTCGCTAGCGGGAGCAATGAGCAGTTCTTC,CASSLVASGSNEQFF
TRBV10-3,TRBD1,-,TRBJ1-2,TGTGCCATCAGTGAGAGGGGGGACAGTCTCTATGGCTACACCTTC,CAISERGDSLYGYTF
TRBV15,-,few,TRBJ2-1,TGTGCCACACTGGGCTGGGGGGATGAGCAGTTCTTC,CATLGWGDEQFF
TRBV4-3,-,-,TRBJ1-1,TGCGCCAGCAGCCACCACAGCCAGAGAACTGAAGCTTTCTTT,CASSHHSQRTEAFF
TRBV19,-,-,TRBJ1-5,TGTGCCAGTAGTATCCCGGGACAAGGAGCAAGGAATCAGCCCCAGCATTTT,CASSIPGQGARNQPQHF
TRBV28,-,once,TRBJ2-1,TGTGCCAGCAGTTTTCGCGGTCGCAATGAGCAGTTCTTC,CASSFRGRNEQFF
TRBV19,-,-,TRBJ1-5,TGTGCCATTGCCGAATACCGGGGTCAGCCCCAGCATTTT,CAIAEYRGQPQHF
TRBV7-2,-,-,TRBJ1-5,TGTGCCAGCAGCTTGGACTTAAGCAATCAGCCCCAGCATTTT,CASSLDLSNQPQHF
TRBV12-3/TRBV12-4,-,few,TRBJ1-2,TGTGCCAGCAGCCCAGGGTACTATGGCTACACCTTC,CASSPGYYGYTF